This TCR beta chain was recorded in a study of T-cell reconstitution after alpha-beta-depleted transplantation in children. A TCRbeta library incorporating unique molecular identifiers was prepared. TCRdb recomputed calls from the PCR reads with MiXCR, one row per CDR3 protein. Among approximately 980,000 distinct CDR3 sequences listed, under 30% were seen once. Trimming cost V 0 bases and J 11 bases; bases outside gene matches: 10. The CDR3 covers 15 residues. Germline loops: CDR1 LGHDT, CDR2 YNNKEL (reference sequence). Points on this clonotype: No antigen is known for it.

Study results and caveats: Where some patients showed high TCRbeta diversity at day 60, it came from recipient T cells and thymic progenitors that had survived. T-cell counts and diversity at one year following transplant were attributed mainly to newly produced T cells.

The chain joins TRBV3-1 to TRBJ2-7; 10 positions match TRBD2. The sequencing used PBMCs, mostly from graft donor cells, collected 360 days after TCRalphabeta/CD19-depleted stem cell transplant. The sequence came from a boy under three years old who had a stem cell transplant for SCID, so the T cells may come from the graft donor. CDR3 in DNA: TGTGCCAGCAGCCAAGATTTAACTAGCGGGGAACGAAAGTACTTC. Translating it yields CASSQDLTSGERKYF.